A selection of T cell receptor beta chains follows, all from one sample in a study of control samples from healthy donors and cancer patients. Assay: immunoSEQ multiplex PCR; the TCRdb copy retains only in-frame clones and omits some. Of some 150,000 clones listed, 93% were seen once; the top ten hold 2.4%. Input material: blood. The receptors shown here come from a man in his forties or fifties in good health. Each CDR3 is given with its conserved first and last residue. The order of the fields is V gene, D gene, J gene, clone size, CDR3 DNA, CDR3 protein. The D gene is left open where the match is weak. Size is omitted from some rows. Given values are once, few, many or a class for expanded clones.

TRBV2,TRBD1,TRBJ2-4,.,TGTGCCAGCAGTCTACAGGGGAACTTCTTGGACATTCAGTACTTC,CASSLQGNFLDIQYF
TRBV2,.,TRBJ2-1,once,TGTGCCAGCAGTGACTACGAGCAGTTCTTC,CASSDYEQFF
TRBV7-9,TRBD1,TRBJ2-5,.,TGTGCCAGCATGCCCAGAACAGGGGGGGAGACCCAGTACTTC,CASMPRTGGETQYF
TRBV18,.,TRBJ1-5,few,TGTGCCAGCTCACCAGACAGCAATCAGCCCCAGCATTTT,CASSPDSNQPQHF
TRBV28,.,TRBJ2-1,.,TGTGCCAGCACCCCTCCCGGAGGGGGGAAGAACTACAATGAGCAGTTCTTC,CASTPPGGGKNYNEQFF
TRBV28,.,TRBJ2-7,.,TGTGCCAGCAGTTTAGCGGGACAGATCTACGAGCAGTACTTC,CASSLAGQIYEQYF
TRBV10-3,TRBD2,TRBJ2-7,.,TGTGCCATCGGACTAGCGGGAGGGTACTCCTACGAGCAGTACTTC,CAIGLAGGYSYEQYF
TRBV5-1,.,TRBJ1-1,.,TGCGCCAGCAGCTTCGGGGGTCAGAACACTGAAGCTTTCTTT,CASSFGGQNTEAFF
TRBV5-6,TRBD2,TRBJ2-3,.,TGTGCCAGCAGCCCCGGGACTATGCCGCAGTATTTT,CASSPGTMPQYF
TRBV29-1,TRBD1,TRBJ1-2,.,TGCAGCGTTGAAGAGCGCGGTGACAACAGGGGGATCCATGGCTACACCTTC,CSVEERGDNRGIHGYTF
TRBV19,.,TRBJ1-4,.,TGTGCCAGTAGTATTCCTTCGGCGGGTAAAACCGTTTTT,CASSIPSAGKTVF
TRBV6-1,.,TRBJ2-7,.,TGTGCCAGCAGTGAAGGATACGAGCAGTACTTC,CASSEGYEQYF
TRBV10-1,TRBD2,TRBJ2-2,.,TGCGCCAGCAGTGACGGTAGCGGGGCGAACACCGGGGAGCTGTTTTTT,CASSDGSGANTGELFF
TRBV7-9,TRBD1,TRBJ1-2,.,TGTGCCAGCAGCTTAGGAGTCAGGGGGCAGGGTGGCTACACCTTC,CASSLGVRGQGGYTF
TRBV5-1,.,TRBJ2-2,once,TGCGCCAGCAGGAAGGACAACACCGGGGAGCTGTTTTTT,CASRKDNTGELFF
TRBV3-1/TRBV3-2,TRBD1,TRBJ2-3,.,TGTGCCAGCAGCCAAAGGGACAGGGGGCTCACAGATACGCAGTATTTT,CASSQRDRGLTDTQYF
TRBV15,.,TRBJ1-4,once,TGTGCCACCGAAAGGGGAGCAACTAATGAAAAACTGTTTTTT,CATERGATNEKLFF
TRBV30,TRBD1,TRBJ1-2,.,TGTGCCTGGGGGGGACAGCGCTATGGCTACACCTTC,CAWGGQRYGYTF
TRBV3-1/TRBV3-2,.,TRBJ2-5,.,TGTGCCAGCAGCCTAAGTGGGGGTACAGAGACCCAGTACTTC,CASSLSGGTETQYF
TRBV24-1,TRBD2,TRBJ2-3,.,TGTGCCACCAGTGACCCCTCCGGGGGGGGGACGCAGTATTTT,CATSDPSGGGTQYF
TRBV15,TRBD2,TRBJ2-7,.,TGTGCCACCAGCAGTGGGACTACTCCCTACGAGCAGTACTTC,CATSSGTTPYEQYF
TRBV6-5,.,TRBJ2-7,.,TGTGCCAGCAGTTACTCCTCCGGACAAGTCTACGAGCAGTACTTC,CASSYSSGQVYEQYF
TRBV14,.,TRBJ2-5,.,TGTGCCAGCAGCCAAGATATGTGGGCTCGGGGGGAGACCCAGTACTTC,CASSQDMWARGETQYF
TRBV11-2,.,TRBJ2-5,.,TGTGCCAGCAGCTTAGGGAGGGTCGAGACCCAGTACTTC,CASSLGRVETQYF
TRBV18,.,TRBJ1-5,.,TGTGCCAGCTCACCCTCACCTAATCAGCCCCAGCATTTT,CASSPSPNQPQHF
TRBV7-9,TRBD2,TRBJ2-2,.,TGTGCCAGCAGCTTATTAGCGGGCCCGAACACCGGGGAGCTGTTTTTT,CASSLLAGPNTGELFF
TRBV28,.,TRBJ1-1,.,TGTGCCAGCAGCGTGTCCACAGGGAACACTGAAGCTTTCTTT,CASSVSTGNTEAFF
TRBV27,.,TRBJ1-1,.,TGTGCCAGCAGTTTCGCCGGAGGTAACACTGAAGCTTTCTTT,CASSFAGGNTEAFF